This T cell receptor (beta chain) comes out of a study of Graves' ophthalmopathy and Graves' hyperthyroidism listed by TCRdb under 2018. The study in broad terms: Peripheral blood was collected at initial diagnosis, before any treatment. In total, approximately 130 blood samples were TCR-sequenced: roughly 45 ophthalmopathy, over 70 hyperthyroidism and roughly 17 hyperthyroidism-to-ophthalmopathy patients. To explore V-J signatures that distinguish ophthalmopathy from hyperthyroidism, a discovery set of 100 patients was enrolled, made up of 43 with ophthalmopathy and under 65 with stable hyperthyroidism. T-cell repertoires of thyroid tissue and blood were compared in over five hyperthyroidism patients. The approximately 98 discovery patients were randomly divided into training and test sets at a 7:3 ratio. To tell Graves' ophthalmopathy apart from Graves' hyperthyroidism, and to predict which patients would progress to ophthalmopathy, the study relied on TCR beta repertoire signatures. The independent validation cohort included approximately 19 hyperthyroidism patients plus 17 patients who later progressed from hyperthyroidism to ophthalmopathy. Once sampling was done, hyperthyroidism patients were given methimazole at a starting dose of 30 mg daily, while ophthalmopathy patients were given high-dose intravenous methylprednisolone.

Concerning this clonotype: No antigen is known for it. No qualities accompany the bases; no much larger clone lies one base away.

Ophthalmopathy patients were characterized by moderately to severely active disease, a Clinical Activity Score of at least 3, a NOSPECS grade of at least 4, and a disease duration under 3 months. Patients with other autoimmune diseases, uncontrolled infections, pregnancy or lactation were excluded from the study. Diagnosis relied on clinical symptoms, serum thyroxine, TRAb, thyroid ultrasound and orbital computed tomography. Ficoll-Paque density gradient centrifugation was used to isolate PBMCs from 8.5 to 10 ml of fresh peripheral blood. Total RNA was extracted using Trizol reagent, and RNA quality was checked on an Agilent 2100 Bioanalyzer. General conclusions and limits of the study: In validation, the model predicted ophthalmopathy progression with about 71% sensitivity and 72.22% specificity; approximately 12 predicted patients were CT-confirmed with GO in a median of around 6 months. In cross-validation, the 13-signature model distinguished ophthalmopathy from stable hyperthyroidism with approximately 88% sensitivity and around 81% specificity, and in the test set the corresponding values were approximately 80% and 75%. Most expanded thyroid clonotypes with a frequency above 0.001 also appeared in blood, which suggests that blood repertoires may reflect the immune response in the thyroid. Sample size was not statistically predetermined, and group allocation was not concealed from the investigators.

Reading the germline V gene (reference sequence) gives CDR1 DFQATT and CDR2 SNEGSKA. Cut back by 4 bases and 2 bases, the V and J ends lie 12 bases apart. There are 14 amino acids in the CDR3, from cysteine to phenylalanine inclusive. Only the CDR3 region is kept as DNA, spanning 42 bases read in frame from base 1. For repertoire sequencing, TCR beta CDR3 regions were amplified from RNA transcripts. A first-round RT-PCR used HTBI primers with the Qiagen OneStep RT-PCR kit, followed by a second-round multiplex PCR, size selection and purification. Libraries were sequenced paired-end with 100 bp reads on an Illumina HiSeq2000. Regarding the original processing steps: SOAPnuke was used to process the reads, removing any read that contained adapters or uncalled bases, had a mean Phred below 15, or lacked an exact match to the constant primer or identifier. COPE v1.2.5 was used to merge the high-quality paired reads. Clonotypes were defined as unique nucleotide sequences and were aligned to IMGT TRB V, D and J references using MiTCR v1.1. The analysis was limited to V-J combinations with a frequency above 0.0001, which together covered about 99% of the repertoires. For each V-J combination, a TCR clonal expansion and chaos score was defined as the ratio of F50 clonal expansion to chaos observed in the TCRdist matrix. Welch's t-statistics and random forest were used to narrow the features down to around 13 V-J combinations, which were then fed into a naive Bayes classifier. The Morisita-Horn index was used to measure how similar the thyroid and blood repertoires were. Using fastp trimming at Q25 and MiXCR clonotype assembly, TCRdb reanalyzed the public sequencing data and kept in-frame beta chains. Records with the same CDR3 protein are collapsed into one entry carrying the most frequent genes and DNA. The V and J calls and clone size come from TCRdb's table, not from the authors' own analysis. Present in this sample are 200,000 to 250,000 distinct CDR3 sequences, about 32% of which were seen just once. Around 10% of the sample goes to the ten largest clones.

Sequences were obtained from peripheral blood. The receptor chain draws on TRBV20-1 and TRBJ1-5, with a weak D call of TRBD1 (6 bases match). This receptor was taken from a man aged 50 to 59 with Graves' ophthalmopathy. Donor details come from another sample of the same person, matched by shared clones. The encoded CDR3 is CSATKGGGNQPQHF. The DNA sequence is given as TGCAGTGCTACGAAGGGGGGGGGCAATCAGCCCCAGCATTTT.